The 28 T cell receptor beta chains given below trace back to one sample, sequenced in a study of T cells in localized non-small cell lung cancer. The method was immunoSEQ multiplex PCR; TCRdb's version includes in-frame clones alone and lacks a portion of them. Of around 3,100 clones in the sample, about 24% were seen once. The sample was lung tumor tissue, taken before any cancer treatment. Source of these receptors: a man aged 35 to 69 with stage II squamous cell lung carcinoma.

This clone is categorized as hyperexpanded (1% or more). The V call is TRBV9, the J call TRBJ2-7, with D uncertain. Germline CDR1 reads SGDLS; CDR2 reads YYNGEE. Trimming removed 2 bases at V and 0 bases at J, with 12 bases between. The CDR3 consists of 15 residues. The CDR3 sequence: CASSVGPSSSYEQYF. DNA of the CDR3: TGTGCCAGCAGCGTCGGACCTTCAAGCTCCTACGAGCAGTACTTC.

The chain recombines TRBV6-8 with TRBJ1-1, with D tentatively TRBD1 (5 bases). Trimming left V 1 base short and J 0 bases short, with 21 bases between. CDR1 is MNHGY and CDR2 is SAAAGT in the germline V gene. The CDR3 spans 19 residues. The CDR3 sequence: CASSYFRYEGANLNTEAFF. CDR3 in DNA: TGTGCCAGCAGTTACTTCCGATACGAAGGGGCTAACTTGAACACTGAAGCTTTCTTT.

This clone is labeled medium-sized. The genes are TRBV11-3 and TRBJ2-7, with a tentative D call TRBD2 (5 bases). This CDR3 has 14 residues. The germline V gene encodes CDR1 SGHNT and CDR2 YENEEA. V lost 3 bases to trimming and J lost 2 bases, with 11 bases between them. The CDR3 DNA sequence: TGTGCCAGCAGCTTGCGGTCGGGGACCTACGAGCAGTACTTC. Translated: CASSLRSGTYEQYF.

The chain joins TRBV11-3 to TRBJ2-3; D possibly corresponds to TRBD1 (5 bases). Germline values: CDR1 SGHNT, CDR2 YENEEA. The CDR3 sequence is 17 residues long. Trimming took off 5 bases at V and 4 bases at J, with 22 bases between the two ends. The CDR3 bases are TGTGCCAGCAGCCCAACCACCTGGACACGAGTGGCAGATACGCAGTATTTT. Amino acids: CASSPTTWTRVADTQYF.

This clone was seen a few times. The V call is TRBV18, the J call TRBJ2-1; TRBD1 aligns across 8 bases. The CDR3 length is 15 residues. The V segment lost 8 bases and the J segment 4 bases; nucleotides outside the gene matches: 10. The V gene's germline CDR1 is KGHSH and CDR2 LQKENI. The CDR3 is CASVPGQGPYNEQFF. CDR3 in DNA: TGTGCCAGCGTCCCAGGACAGGGCCCTTACAATGAGCAGTTCTTC.

In its sample, this clone ranks as medium-sized. The chain couples TRBV6-8 to TRBJ1-6; tentatively, D is TRBD1 (5 bases). The CDR3 consists of 13 residues. The germline V and J ends were trimmed by 9 bases and 7 bases, with 13 bases remaining between them. Germline V gene lookup returns CDR1 MNHGY and CDR2 SAAAGT. This CDR3 is CASRPGPNSPLHF. DNA of the CDR3: TGTGCCAGTCGGCCGGGGCCCAATTCACCCCTCCACTTT.

This clone ranks as medium-sized. This rearrangement joins TRBV9 to TRBJ1-1; possibly TRBD1 for D (6 bases). The CDR3 runs 13 residues. CDR1 and CDR2 (germline): SGDLS, YYNGEE. Trimming took off 5 bases at V and 5 bases at J, with 13 bases between the two ends. The CDR3 sequence: CASSPAGDTEAFF. The DNA of the CDR3 is TGTGCCAGCAGTCCAGCAGGGGATACTGAAGCTTTCTTT.

This clone was recorded a few times. The chain couples TRBV6-8 to TRBJ1-3; 9 nucleotides agree with TRBD1. This CDR3 spans 15 amino acids. Germline-derived CDR1 and CDR2 are MNHGY and SAAAGT. V was clipped by 4 bases and J by 4 bases; unmatched bases: 5. The CDR3 loop reads CASSFDRGKGNTIYF. For the CDR3, the DNA is TGTGCCAGCAGTTTTGACAGGGGGAAAGGAAACACCATATATTTT.

This clone came up a few times. This chain joins TRBV28 and TRBJ2-7; D could derive from TRBD1 or TRBD2 (5 bases each). V shed 6 bases and J shed 3 bases, with 18 bases lying between them. There are 15 residues in the CDR3. Germline V CDR1 and CDR2: MDHEN, SYDVKM. Here the CDR3 DNA reads TGTGCCAGCAGCCCCCCCAGGGAAGGGAGCTACGAGCAGTACTTC. Translated, it gives CASSPPREGSYEQYF. Full variable domain (missing parts from reference TRBV28 and TRBJ2-7): DVKVTQSSRYLVKRTGEKVFLECVQDMDHENMFWYRQDPGLGLRLIYFSYDVKMKEKGDIPEGYSVSREKKERFSLILESASTNQTSMYLCASSPPREGSYEQYFGPGTRLTVT.

The chain joins TRBV23-1 to TRBJ2-1; 14 bases are a match to TRBD2. TRBV23-1 is an open reading frame, and its role is uncertain. The CDR3 has 18 amino acids. With 3 bases clipped from V and 5 bases from J, the junction kept 9 bases outside the gene matches. The CDR3 spells CASSQGLAGVVTHNEQFF. CDR3 bases: TGCGCCAGCAGTCAGGGACTAGCGGGAGTCGTTACACACAATGAGCAGTTCTTC.

Within the sample, this clone is medium-sized. The chain has TRBV12-5 and TRBJ2-1; 7 bases match TRBD2. Looked up from germline, CDR1 is LGHNT and CDR2 is FRNRAP. The CDR3 contains 16 residues. V shed 5 bases and J 4 bases; nucleotides not matched to a gene: 11. The CDR3 sequence is CASGRFLAGLYNEQFF. The CDR3 nucleotides read TGTGCTAGTGGTCGCTTCTTAGCGGGTCTTTACAATGAGCAGTTCTTC.

The chain combines TRBV28 with TRBJ1-4; D is unresolved. Looked up from germline, CDR1 is MDHEN and CDR2 is SYDVKM. The V end was cut by 3 bases, the J end by 7 bases, with 6 bases between. This CDR3 comprises 12 residues. CDR3: CASSFSGEKLFF. For the CDR3, the DNA is TGTGCCAGCAGTTTTTCAGGTGAAAAACTGTTTTTT.

CDR3 in amino acids: CASRYIAGVWETQYF. CDR3 coding DNA: TGTGCCAGTAGATATATAGCGGGAGTCTGGGAGACCCAGTACTTC. The chain couples TRBV9 to TRBJ2-5; 9 nucleotides line up with TRBD2. Germline lookup yields CDR1 SGDLS and CDR2 YYNGEE. V was clipped by 8 bases and J by 5 bases; unmatched bases: 13. CDR3 length: 15 amino acids.

This clone is classed as medium-sized. The chain joins TRBV6-1 to TRBJ2-2; D is undetermined. Trimming removed 1 base at V and 4 bases at J, with 16 bases between. The CDR3 runs 17 residues. Germline loops: CDR1 MNHNS, CDR2 SASEGT. In DNA form, the CDR3 reads TGTGCCAGCAGTGAAGTTTCCGGGTTCGGTTTCACCGGGGAGCTGTTTTTT. This encodes CASSEVSGFGFTGELFF.

This clone was found many times. This rearrangement joins TRBV9 to TRBJ2-3; no clear D gene. The V end lost 5 bases, the J end lost 1 base, and 14 bases lay between the germline ends. The germline CDR1 and CDR2 sequences are SGDLS and YYNGEE. This CDR3 has 15 residues. CDR3 protein: CASSELRQGTDTQYF. Written as DNA, the CDR3 is TGTGCCAGCAGTGAACTAAGGCAAGGCACAGATACGCAGTATTTT.

This clone has just a few counts. The chain has TRBV6-8 and TRBJ1-1; D ambiguous. The V gene lost 0 bases and the J gene lost 10 bases, with 12 bases spanning the gap. The CDR3 runs to 13 residues. CDR1 MNHGY and CDR2 SAAAGT come from the germline V gene. The CDR3 DNA follows: TGTGCCAGCAGTTACTCGACGGATTATGGAGCTTTCTTT. This sequence encodes CASSYSTDYGAFF.

This clone appeared a few times. The chain joins TRBV5-1 to TRBJ1-4; weak D call: TRBD1 (6 bases). Germline values: CDR1 SGHRS, CDR2 YFSETQ. The length of the CDR3 is 17 residues. Deletions cut 4 bases from V and 0 bases from J, with 16 bases between. Here the CDR3 reads CASSPYFGQSTNEKLFF. The CDR3 DNA sequence: TGCGCCAGCAGCCCGTACTTCGGACAGTCAACTAATGAAAAACTGTTTTTT.

This clone has just a few counts. Mismatch with germline at one junction end may stem from a read error. This rearrangement joins TRBV6-8 to TRBJ2-5, with no clear D. CDR3 size: 12 residues. Germline assignment: CDR1 MNHGY and CDR2 SAAAGT. The chain's CDR3 is CASRSNQETQYF. CDR3 DNA: TGTGCCAGCCGTTCCAACCAGGAGACCCAGTACTTC.

This clone showed up just a few times. The V gene is TRBV9, the J gene TRBJ2-2, with TRBD2 matching 7 bases. The V and J ends lost 7 bases and 1 base, in that order; junction bases with no gene match: 1. Germline V gives CDR1 SGDLS, CDR2 YYNGEE. The CDR3 covers 13 residues. CDR3 bases: TGTGCCAGCGGACTAGAGAACACCGGGGAGCTGTTTTTT. As protein: CASGLENTGELFF.

The J gene is TRBJ2-3, the V gene TRBV9; no firm D call. Germline V gene lookup returns CDR1 SGDLS and CDR2 YYNGEE. Trimming removed 0 bases at V and 2 bases at J, with 10 bases between. This CDR3 comprises 15 residues. The CDR3 loop reads CASSVGSTPTDTQYF. For the CDR3, the DNA is TGTGCCAGCAGCGTAGGCTCGACTCCCACAGATACGCAGTATTTT.

This clone occurred a few times. V and J are TRBV6-8 and TRBJ2-1; D remains unclear. This CDR3 comprises 13 residues. Trimming took 0 bases from V and 6 from J, leaving 6 bases between them. Germline V gene data show CDR1 as MNHGY and CDR2 as SAAAGT. CDR3 nucleotides: TGTGCCAGCAGTTACTCCGAGGTCAATGAGCAGTTCTTC. Translated: CASSYSEVNEQFF.

V is TRBV11-3 and J is TRBJ2-3, with 9 nucleotides matching TRBD2. J lost 4 bases, V lost 1 base, and 6 bases had no gene match. The CDR3 runs to 16 residues. Germline assignment: CDR1 SGHNT and CDR2 YENEEA. The CDR3 DNA follows: TGTGCCAGCAGCTTAGTACCCCTAGCGGGGCCAGATACGCAGTATTTT. Amino acid sequence: CASSLVPLAGPDTQYF.

The rearrangement uses TRBV6-8 and TRBJ2-7, with 7 bases lining up with TRBD1. CDR1 is MNHGY and CDR2 is SAAAGT in the germline V gene. V lost 2 bases, J lost 3 bases, and 4 bases stayed unmatched. The CDR3 spans 14 residues. DNA for the CDR3: TGTGCCAGCAGTTACACACGGGACAGCTACGAGCAGTACTTC. As protein: CASSYTRDSYEQYF.

A few counts support this clone. The chain has TRBV11-3 and TRBJ1-1, with 7 bases that match TRBD1. The CDR3 consists of 14 residues. Losses at the gene ends were 5 bases for V and 6 bases for J; bases not matched to a gene: 9. The germline V gene has CDR1 SGHNT and CDR2 YENEEA. CDR3 nucleotide sequence: TGTGCCAGCAGCCCCGGACAGGATTACGCTGAAGCTTTCTTT. It is translated as CASSPGQDYAEAFF.

This clone rates as medium-sized. The chain recombines TRBV18 with TRBJ2-1, with D perhaps matching TRBD1 or TRBD2 (5 bases each). Trimming took off 2 bases at V and 7 bases at J, with 9 bases between the two ends. Germline CDR1 and CDR2: KGHSH and LQKENI. The CDR3 has 13 residues. This chain's CDR3 is CASSPRGVNEQFF. CDR3 DNA sequence: TGTGCCAGCTCACCAAGAGGGGTAAATGAGCAGTTCTTC.

V gene TRBV2 combines with J gene TRBJ2-3, with 14 bases that match TRBD2. The trim removed 11 bases at V and 6 bases at J, leaving 10 bases unmatched. In germline, CDR1 is SNHLY, CDR2 FYNNEI. The CDR3 sequence is 15 residues long. The DNA for the CDR3 is TGTGCCCCCACGACTAGCGGGAGGGGGCGGGATACGCAGTATTTT. The encoded protein is CAPTTSGRGRDTQYF.

The chain recombines TRBV25-1 with TRBJ2-3, with D possibly being TRBD1 or TRBD2 (5 bases each). From germline, CDR1 is MGHDK and CDR2 SYGVNS. The CDR3 has 16 amino acids. Between the trimmed V and J ends, which lost 6 bases and 4 bases, there was a span of 20 bases. CDR3 amino acids: CASSHPWGSLSDTQYF. The CDR3 region has the DNA TGTGCCAGCAGCCACCCATGGGGGAGTCTTTCAGATACGCAGTATTTT.

This clone was found a few times. The CDR3 nucleotides read TGTGCCTGGAGTGCCGGGGGAGGTACAGATACGCAGTATTTT. This gives the protein CAWSAGGGTDTQYF. This chain links TRBV30 with TRBJ2-3; perhaps TRBD2 as D (6 bases). This CDR3 is built from 14 residues. Trimming removed 1 base at V and 3 bases at J, with 11 bases between. CDR1 GTSNPN and CDR2 SVGIG come from the germline V gene (reference sequence).